This paragraph covers one TCR beta chain sequence. The sample belongs to a study of blood T cells in healthy people across ages. Germline V lookup: CDR1 SQVTM, CDR2 ANQGSEA. CDR3 length: 14 residues. V lost 4 bases to trimming and J lost 4 bases, with 14 bases between them. For the second PCR, which ran for about 7 to 11 cycles, a sample-barcoded 5' primer and a J-beta primer mix were used. TCRdb fed the 5' RACE reads into MiXCR, producing one record per CDR3 protein. The sample has over 1,500,000 distinct CDR3 sequences; less than 50% are singletons. Sequences were obtained from blood. The rearrangement uses TRBV29-1 and TRBJ2-1; tentative D call: TRBD1 (6 bases). The sequence came from a middle-aged woman in good health. The CDR3, as DNA: TGCAGCGTTGGTAGGGGGTTACCTTACAATGAGCAGTTCTTC. This sequence encodes CSVGRGLPYNEQFF.